This T cell receptor beta chain emerged from a study of OX40 agonist ivuxolimab in advanced cancers. About the investigation overall: Ivuxolimab, which targeted the costimulatory receptor OX40 (CD134), was an agonistic, fully human IgG2 monoclonal antibody. Among the approximately 54 dose-escalation patients, around 20 had hepatocellular carcinoma, around 15 melanoma, 9 renal cell carcinoma and 9 head and neck cancer. The monotherapy dose-escalation portion (N of about 49 patients) of the phase I ivuxolimab trial is reported in the paper. In the dose-escalation cohort, around four fifths of patients were male, and the mean age was around 60 years, with a range of roughly 23 to 85. The point of sequencing TCRbeta in the periphery was to test whether ivuxolimab changed TCR sequence diversity and drove clonal T-cell expansion. Patients were allowed to have had prior anti-PD-1, anti-PD-L1 or anti-CTLA-4 therapy, and 40% of the dose-escalation patients had been treated with checkpoint inhibitors. Intravenous ivuxolimab was administered to patients every 2 weeks at six dose levels: 0.01, 0.1, 0.3, 1.5, 3 and 10 mg/kg. Partial responses occurred in three dose-escalation patients, of whom one had hepatocellular carcinoma and two had cutaneous melanoma. Beyond this particular receptor, the publication reports: Low levels of normalized T-cell clonal expansion were also seen in some patients who did not respond. At doses of 0.1 to 3.0 mg/kg, clonal expansion of both CD4+ and CD8+ blood T cells was observed from baseline to week 6. Antigen specificity was not determined for the clonally expanded peripheral T cells. On average, CD8+ T cells showed more expanded clones than CD4+ T cells after ivuxolimab. In the 0.1-3.0 mg/kg groups, partial responders were among the patients with the lowest normalized peripheral clonal expansion, particularly in CD8+ T cells.

To note about this clone: The target of this receptor is not known. Qualities for individual bases were not recorded, and no much larger clone is one base off.

To sequence the TCRbeta CDR3 region, genomic DNA was isolated from the sorted cells. The immunoSEQ Assay was used for sequencing of TCRbeta CDR3 regions. The source is immuneACCESS, and TCRdb retained only in-frame sequences with V and J called. Part of the clones is not carried over; for the studies checked, unresolved V genes explain less than half of this, and the remainder is unexplained. The sample profile shows tens of thousands of clones; roughly 89% of them were found once. 1.8% of the sample belongs to the ten largest clones. The trial excluded patients who had a history of autoimmune disease or who were on systemic immunosuppression. Peripheral blood for TCR sequencing was collected from all dose cohorts at baseline, on cycle 4 day 1, and on cycle 7 day 1. The samples were drawn from a first-in-human, open-label, multicenter phase I dose-escalation trial of ivuxolimab. The trial enrolled adults with locally advanced or metastatic head and neck squamous cell, hepatocellular, melanoma or renal cell carcinoma. Before TCR sequencing, CD4+ T cells and CD8+ T cells from peripheral blood were sorted into separate populations.

This sample comprised CD4+ or CD8+ T cells sorted from blood, obtained in a trial of the OX40 agonist ivuxolimab. This clonotype was obtained from an adult with an advanced solid tumor such as melanoma, head and neck, liver or kidney cancer.

CDR3 sequence: CASSGAGTSYNEQFF. The DNA sequence reads TGTGCCAGCAGCGGAGCCGGGACTTCCTACAATGAGCAGTTCTTC. In this chain, TRBV9 is recombined with TRBJ2-1, with TRBD2 as a weak D call on 6 bases. The CDR3 holds 15 amino acids from the cysteine to the phenylalanine. Only CDR3 DNA remains: 45 bases, in frame from the first base. The V and J ends are trimmed by 3 bases and 1 base, leaving 11 bases between them. The germline V gene supplies CDR1 SGDLS and CDR2 YYNGEE.